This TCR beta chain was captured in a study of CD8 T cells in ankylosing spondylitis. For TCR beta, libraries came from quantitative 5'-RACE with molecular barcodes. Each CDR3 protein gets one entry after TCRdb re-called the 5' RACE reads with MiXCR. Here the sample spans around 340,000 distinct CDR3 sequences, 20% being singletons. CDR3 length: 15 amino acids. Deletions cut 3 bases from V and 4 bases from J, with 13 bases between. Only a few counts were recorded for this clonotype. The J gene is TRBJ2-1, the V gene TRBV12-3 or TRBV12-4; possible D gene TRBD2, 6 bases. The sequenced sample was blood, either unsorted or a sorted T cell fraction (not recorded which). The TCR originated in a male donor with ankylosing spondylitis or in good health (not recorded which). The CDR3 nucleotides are TGTGCCAGCAGTTTTTGGAGGGGAAATTACAATGAGCAGTTCTTC. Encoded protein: CASSFWRGNYNEQFF.